This T cell receptor beta chain comes out of a study of blood T cell repertoires in COVID-19. At the level of the study: Samples of COVID-19 (acute and convalescent) were obtained from the United States, Italy and Spain. Sources were T cells, B-cell-depleted T cells, or PBMCs; the material itself was cDNA or gDNA.

Authors' data handling: Cell counts per sample came from amplifying reference gene primers. Measured with immunoSEQ multiplex PCR; TCRdb has only the in-frame clones, and not every one. That table supplies the V and J calls and clone size; D and trimming were determined from the DNA. This table has about 36,000 clones, around 80% appearing once. V dropped 5 bases and J dropped 0; count of bases not matched to a gene: 10. Germline loops: CDR1 SQVTM, CDR2 ANQGSEA. The CDR3 runs to 15 residues. The rearrangement links TRBV29-1 to TRBJ2-7; 7 bases are shared with TRBD1. The sequenced material came from peripheral blood. This sequence originates from a man between 60 and 75 years old with acute or convalescent COVID-19. In DNA form, the CDR3 reads TGCAGCGTTATTCCCGGGACAGCCTCCTCCTACGAGCAGTACTTC. It is translated as CSVIPGTASSYEQYF.